This T cell receptor (beta chain) emerged from a study of response to subunit inactivated influenza vaccine. Study results and caveats: Researchers suggested that each seasonal influenza vaccination recruits few new T cells.

This clonotype has more than one count but fewer than ten. Its antigen is as yet unknown. CDR3 size: 17 residues. The V gene end was trimmed by 3 bases and the J gene end by 0 bases; junction bases not matched to a gene: 7. MiXCR was run by TCRdb on the RT-PCR reads, yielding one entry per CDR3 protein. The repertoire holds 530,000 or so distinct CDR3 sequences, 25% seen once, with around 2% in the top ten. The receptor's source is a man aged 45-60 years who received an inactivated influenza vaccine. J is TRBJ1-3 and V is TRBV12-3 or TRBV12-4, with TRBD1 matching over 8 bases. The sequencing used CD4+ T cells sorted from PBMCs, collected less than 6 days after vaccination. The CDR3 spells CASSFRGLPGSGNTIYF. The CDR3 DNA sequence: TGTGCCAGCAGTTTCAGGGGGCTACCCGGCTCTGGAAACACCATATATTTT.